The 30 T cell receptor beta chains reported below all come from one sample, sequenced in a study of blood T cell repertoires in COVID-19. Using immunoSEQ multiplex PCR, the repertoire was profiled, and TCRdb retains in-frame clones only, with some absent. The sample lists about 230,000 clones; approximately 85% were seen once. Input material: peripheral blood. These receptor sequences come from a man in his forties with acute or convalescent COVID-19.

The chain carries TRBV5-1 and TRBJ2-1; D is ambiguous. The germline V gene encodes CDR1 SGHRS and CDR2 YFSETQ. V lost 0 bases and J 5 bases, leaving 12 bases between the germline ends. The CDR3 length is 15 residues. This CDR3 is CASSLVSGINNEQFF. The DNA of the CDR3 is TGCGCCAGCAGCTTGGTTTCAGGAATTAACAATGAGCAGTTCTTC.

The genes are TRBV11-2 and TRBJ1-2; the match to TRBD1 covers 7 bases. The length of the CDR3 is 14 residues. Germline V CDR1 and CDR2: SGHAT, FQNNGV. Unmatched junction bases numbered 4, after V lost 1 base and J lost 5 bases. CDR3 in amino acids: CASSLGTGLYGYTF. The CDR3 bases are TGTGCCAGCAGCTTAGGGACAGGCCTATATGGCTACACCTTC.

The gene calls are TRBV3-1 (or the pseudogene TRBV3-2) and TRBJ1-1; 7 nucleotides line up with TRBD1. V shed 4 bases, J shed 7 bases, and the junction held 6 bases outside the gene matches. The CDR3 sequence is 13 residues long. Germline lookup yields CDR1 LGHDT and CDR2 YNNKEL (reference sequence). This CDR3 is CASSRDSTVEAFF. For the CDR3, the DNA is TGTGCCAGCAGCCGGGACAGCACTGTTGAAGCTTTCTTT.

V gene TRBV5-1 combines with J gene TRBJ2-3; D not resolved. The ends were cut back, 4 bases at V and 0 bases at J, with 18 bases in the middle. Germline assignment: CDR1 SGHRS and CDR2 YFSETQ. CDR3 length equals 17 residues. CDR3 protein: CASSPKVGGGSTDTQYF. The CDR3 coding sequence is TGCGCCAGCAGCCCGAAGGTAGGTGGCGGAAGCACAGATACGCAGTATTTT.

This CDR3 reads CASSEEQGSYNEQFF. In nucleotides, the CDR3 is TGTGCCAGCAGTGAGGAACAGGGATCCTACAATGAGCAGTTCTTC. The chain links TRBV2 to TRBJ2-1; D might be TRBD1 (6 bases). Germline CDR1 SNHLY, CDR2 FYNNEI. The CDR3 runs to 15 residues. V was trimmed by 3 bases and J by 1 base, leaving 10 bases between them. Full variable domain (remainder filled in from reference TRBV2 and TRBJ2-1): EPEVTQTPSHQVTQMGQEVILRCVPISNHLYFYWYRQILGQKVEFLVSFYNNEISEKSEIFDDQFSVERPDGSNFTLKIRSTKLEDSAMYFCASSEEQGSYNEQFFGPGTRLTVL.

The chain has TRBV7-2 and TRBJ2-1; the match to TRBD1 covers 9 bases. Germline-derived CDR1 and CDR2 are SGHTA and FQGNSA. This CDR3 is 13 amino acids long. J lost 7 bases, V lost 6 bases, and 4 bases had no gene match. CDR3 DNA sequence: TGTGCCAGCAGTGGGACAGGGCTGAATGAGCAGTTCTTC. Protein sequence: CASSGTGLNEQFF. The full variable domain, in which reference TRBV7-2 and TRBJ2-1 provide the parts outside the CDR3, is GAGVSQSPSNKVTEKGKDVELRCDPISGHTALYWYRQSLGQGLEFLIYFQGNSAPDKSGLPSDRFSAERTGGSVSTLTIQRTQQEDSAVYLCASSGTGLNEQFFGPGTRLTVL.

The chain recombines TRBV15 with TRBJ2-1; 11 bases are shared with TRBD2. Per germline, CDR1 LNHNV and CDR2 YYDKDF (reference sequence). CDR3 length equals 16 residues. V lost 6 bases, J lost 9 bases, and 13 bases stayed unmatched. The CDR3 sequence: CATSSISGGAYAEQFF. The DNA of the CDR3 is TGTGCCACCAGTTCTATTAGCGGGGGGGCCTACGCTGAGCAGTTCTTC.

V and J are TRBV6-2 or TRBV6-3 and TRBJ1-5, with D hard to call. Germline V gene lookup returns CDR1 MNHEY and CDR2 SVGEGT. The V end lost 4 bases, the J end lost 1 base, and 14 bases lay between the germline ends. This CDR3 is built from 16 residues. The CDR3 nucleotides are TGTGCCAGCAGTTCCTCCGTCGGAGGGAGCAATCAGCCCCAGCATTTT. It encodes CASSSSVGGSNQPQHF.

The chain recombines TRBV20-1 with TRBJ2-3; 11 positions agree with TRBD2. The CDR3 consists of 16 residues. Germline values: CDR1 DFQATT, CDR2 SNEGSKA (reference sequence). V was clipped by 3 bases and J by 6 bases; unmatched bases: 11. CDR3 protein: CSASRASGGSEDTQYF. The CDR3 bases are TGCAGTGCTAGTAGGGCTAGCGGGGGGTCCGAGGATACGCAGTATTTT.

This clone was seen a few times. This chain connects TRBV7-3 to TRBJ2-1, with D possibly being TRBD2 (6 bases). The CDR3 sequence is 17 residues long. The V gene's germline CDR1 is SGHTA and CDR2 FQGTGA. Trimming cost V 5 bases and J 1 base, with 18 bases left between them. The CDR3 sequence is CASSPREAGSSYNEQFF. In DNA form, the CDR3 reads TGTGCCAGCAGCCCCAGGGAGGCAGGGTCATCCTACAATGAGCAGTTCTTC.

The V call is TRBV10-1, the J call TRBJ2-5; TRBD2 might be the D (7 bases). CDR1 is WNHNN, CDR2 SYGVQD, per germline (reference sequence). The CDR3 spans 17 residues. V was trimmed by 6 bases and J by 1 base, leaving 21 bases between them. CDR3: CASSPMGRGTSQETQYF. The CDR3 DNA reads as TGCGCCAGCAGCCCCATGGGGCGGGGGACAAGCCAAGAGACCCAGTACTTC.

The chain combines TRBV11-2 with TRBJ2-2; 11 nucleotides line up with TRBD2. The CDR3 contains 15 residues. The ends lost 6 bases at V and 3 bases at J; junction bases unmatched: 3. CDR1 SGHAT and CDR2 FQNNGV come from the germline V gene. CDR3 amino acids: CASRRGLADTGELFF. The CDR3, as DNA: TGTGCCAGCAGGCGGGGACTAGCGGACACCGGGGAGCTGTTTTTT.

The CDR3 bases are TGTGCCAGCAGTTACTCCAGGGGAACTGGAAACACCATATATTTT. It codes for CASSYSRGTGNTIYF. The J gene is TRBJ1-3, the V gene TRBV6-5; perhaps TRBD1 as D (6 bases). V was trimmed by 0 bases and J by 2 bases, leaving 8 bases between them. The CDR3 consists of 15 residues. CDR1 is MNHEY, CDR2 SVGAGI, per germline.

The CDR3 region is CASSEDYFEKLFF. The CDR3 DNA follows: TGCGCCAGCAGCGAGGACTACTTCGAAAAACTGTTTTTT. The chain recombines TRBV5-1 with TRBJ1-4; D gene uncertain. The CDR3 is 13 amino acids. The germline CDR1 and CDR2 sequences are SGHRS and YFSETQ. The V and J ends lost 4 bases and 8 bases respectively, with 12 bases between them.

This clone was detected a few times. This chain connects TRBV28 to TRBJ1-2; 8 bases line up with TRBD1. Per the germline V gene, CDR1 is MDHEN and CDR2 is SYDVKM. J lost 8 bases, V lost 5 bases, and 7 bases had no gene match. CDR3 length equals 13 residues. CDR3 sequence: CASSLTAGGGYTF. The CDR3 DNA reads TGTGCCAGCAGTCTCACGGCAGGGGGCGGCTACACCTTC.

The rearrangement joins TRBV3-1 (or the pseudogene TRBV3-2) to TRBJ1-2; tentatively, D is TRBD1 (5 bases). The ends were cut back, 4 bases at V and 7 bases at J, with 16 bases in the middle. Looked up from germline, CDR1 is LGHDT and CDR2 is YNNKEL (reference sequence). The CDR3 length is 14 residues. The CDR3 nucleotides read TGTGCCAGCAGCCCCCGAGAAGGGGAGGCTGGCTACACCTTC. This encodes CASSPREGEAGYTF.

The gene calls are TRBV3-1 (or the pseudogene TRBV3-2) and TRBJ1-1, with unresolved D. The CDR3 covers 14 residues. Looked up from germline, CDR1 is LGHDT and CDR2 is YNNKEL (reference sequence). The V gene lost 5 bases and the J gene lost 4 bases, with 14 bases spanning the gap. The CDR3 DNA follows: TGTGCCAGCAGCTCTCGCGGCGAGGTCACTGAAGCTTTCTTT. Translated, it gives CASSSRGEVTEAFF.

The chain combines TRBV19 with TRBJ1-1, with 11 bases matching TRBD1. Germline V CDR1 and CDR2: LNHDA, SQIVND (reference sequence). J gave up 6 bases and V 2 bases, and 8 bases lay outside the gene matches. The CDR3 spans 16 residues. The CDR3 DNA reads as TGTGCCAGTAGTATACCCCCGTGGACAGGGGGCTCTGAAGCTTTCTTT. Translation: CASSIPPWTGGSEAFF.

The V and J genes are TRBV7-9 and TRBJ2-7, with D perhaps matching TRBD2 (5 bases). Germline CDR1 SEHNR, CDR2 FQNEAQ (reference sequence). CDR3 length equals 14 residues. Trimming took 6 bases from V and 5 from J, leaving 17 bases between them. The CDR3 sequence is CASRRPGYQNEQYF. The CDR3, as DNA: TGTGCCAGCAGAAGGCCGGGGTATCAAAACGAGCAGTACTTC. Full variable domain (remainder filled in from reference TRBV7-9 and TRBJ2-7): DTGVSQNPRHKITKRGQNVTFRCDPISEHNRLYWYRQTLGQGPEFLTYFQNEAQLEKSRLLSDRFSAERPKGSFSTLEIQRTEQGDSAMYLCASRRPGYQNEQYFGPGTRLTVT.

The chain is built from TRBV28 and TRBJ2-5, with 10 nucleotides matching TRBD2. The V gene end was trimmed by 5 bases and the J gene end by 5 bases; junction bases not matched to a gene: 11. Germline CDR1 is MDHEN and CDR2 is SYDVKM. The CDR3 has 16 amino acids. This CDR3 reads CASSQPVAGGRETQYF. The CDR3 bases are TGTGCCAGCAGTCAACCCGTAGCGGGGGGCCGCGAGACCCAGTACTTC.

The chain links TRBV30 to TRBJ1-1, with 7 bases matching TRBD1. There are 12 residues in the CDR3. J was trimmed by 5 bases and V by 8 bases; bases with no gene match: 8. Germline V gives CDR1 GTSNPN, CDR2 SVGIG (reference sequence). The CDR3 spells CAQKTGVTEAFF. CDR3 DNA: TGTGCCCAGAAAACAGGGGTTACTGAAGCTTTCTTT.

The chain has TRBV2 and TRBJ2-5, with TRBD2 identical over 9 bases. The ends lost 6 bases at V and 1 base at J; junction bases unmatched: 6. CDR1 SNHLY and CDR2 FYNNEI come from the germline V gene. The CDR3 has 15 amino acids. The CDR3 nucleotides read TGTGCCAGCAGGGGGGGGACTAGCATCCAAGAGACCCAGTACTTC. It yields the protein CASRGGTSIQETQYF.

The chain is built from TRBV6-6 and TRBJ1-1; D is ambiguous. V was clipped by 9 bases and J by 4 bases, with 18 bases between them. In germline, CDR1 is MNHNY, CDR2 SVGAGI (reference sequence). The CDR3 runs 14 residues. In DNA form, the CDR3 reads TGTGCCAGTTCCTCCATGGGTGAGGGCACTGAAGCTTTCTTT. It translates to CASSSMGEGTEAFF.

V and J are TRBV20-1 and TRBJ2-7; 7 nucleotides match TRBD2. V was clipped by 3 bases and J by 3 bases; unmatched bases: 2. The CDR3 has 12 amino acids. Looked up from germline, CDR1 is DFQATT and CDR2 is SNEGSKA (reference sequence). The CDR3 protein is CSASERGYEQYF. The CDR3 nucleotides read TGCAGTGCTAGTGAGCGGGGCTACGAGCAGTACTTC.

V and J are TRBV9 and TRBJ1-6; possibly TRBD1 for D (5 bases). Trimming pared 0 bases from V and 10 bases from J, leaving 11 bases between. Germline CDR1 SGDLS, CDR2 YYNGEE. The CDR3 length is 14 residues. The chain's CDR3 is CASSVEGAGSPLHF. Here the CDR3 DNA reads TGTGCCAGCAGCGTAGAAGGGGCAGGGTCACCCCTCCACTTT.

The chain carries TRBV3-1 (or the pseudogene TRBV3-2) and TRBJ1-4, with D maybe TRBD1 (6 bases). Germline-derived CDR1 and CDR2 are LGHDT and YNNKEL (reference sequence). This CDR3 region has 14 residues. The ends were cut back, 6 bases at V and 8 bases at J, with 16 bases in the middle. The CDR3 loop reads CASSRDIGDEKLFF. For the CDR3, the DNA is TGTGCCAGCAGTCGGGACATAGGGGACGAAAAACTGTTTTTT.

V is TRBV3-1 (or the pseudogene TRBV3-2) and J is TRBJ2-7; 10 bases align to TRBD1. V shed 1 base, J shed 1 base, and the junction held 4 bases outside the gene matches. Looked up from germline, CDR1 is LGHDT and CDR2 is YNNKEL (reference sequence). CDR3 length equals 16 residues. CDR3 sequence: CASSQGGQGISYEQYF. DNA of the CDR3: TGTGCCAGCAGCCAAGGGGGACAGGGGATTTCCTACGAGCAGTACTTC.

The chain joins TRBV5-1 to TRBJ2-4; 9 bases fit TRBD1. Per germline, CDR1 SGHRS and CDR2 YFSETQ. The J segment lost 8 bases and the V segment lost 4 bases, leaving 16 bases of the junction unmatched. The CDR3 extends over 17 amino acids. CDR3: CASSRGTGPQFGDIQYF. Here the CDR3 DNA reads TGCGCCAGCAGCCGGGGGACAGGGCCCCAATTTGGGGACATTCAGTACTTC.

The gene calls are TRBV5-1 and TRBJ2-1; D might be TRBD1 (6 bases). V gave up 6 bases and J gave up 8 bases, with 21 bases separating them. Germline loops: CDR1 SGHRS, CDR2 YFSETQ. The CDR3 covers 15 residues. The CDR3 sequence: CASTRYDRKGDEQFF. CDR3 DNA sequence: TGCGCCAGCACCCGATATGACAGGAAGGGCGATGAGCAGTTCTTC.

The chain recombines TRBV5-1 with TRBJ1-2; D is possibly TRBD1 (5 bases). The CDR3 runs 15 residues. Deletions cut 0 bases from V and 0 bases from J, with 9 bases between. CDR1 is SGHRS and CDR2 is YFSETQ in the germline V gene. The CDR3 loop reads CASSLEAGTNYGYTF. The CDR3 region has the DNA TGCGCCAGCAGCTTGGAAGCAGGGACTAACTATGGCTACACCTTC. The entire variable domain, with the rest obtained from reference TRBV5-1 and TRBJ1-2, is as follows: KAGVTQTPRYLIKTRGQQVTLSCSPISGHRSVSWYQQTPGQGLQFLFEYFSETQRNKGNFPGRFSGRQFSNSRSEMNVSTLELGDSALYLCASSLEAGTNYGYTFGSGTRLTVV.